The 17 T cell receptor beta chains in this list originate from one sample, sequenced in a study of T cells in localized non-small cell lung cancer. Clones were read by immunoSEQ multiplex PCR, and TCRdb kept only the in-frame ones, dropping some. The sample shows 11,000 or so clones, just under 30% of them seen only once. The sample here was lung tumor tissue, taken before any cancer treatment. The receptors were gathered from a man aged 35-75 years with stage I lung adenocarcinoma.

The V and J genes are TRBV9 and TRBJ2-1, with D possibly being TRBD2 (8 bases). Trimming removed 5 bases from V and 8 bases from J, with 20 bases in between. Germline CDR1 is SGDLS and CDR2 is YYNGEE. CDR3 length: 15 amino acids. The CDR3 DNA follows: TGTGCCAGCAGATATCGGACAGGAGCGGGGGATGAGCAGTTCTTC. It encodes CASRYRTGAGDEQFF.

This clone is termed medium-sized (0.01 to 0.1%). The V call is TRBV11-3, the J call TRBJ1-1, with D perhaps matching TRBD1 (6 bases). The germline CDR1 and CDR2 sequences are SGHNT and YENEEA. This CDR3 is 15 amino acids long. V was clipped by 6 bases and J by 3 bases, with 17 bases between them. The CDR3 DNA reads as TGTGCCAGCAGACAAAACCTACAGGGTTACACTGAAGCTTTCTTT. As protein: CASRQNLQGYTEAFF.

CDR3 amino acids: CASSTTGVFEKLFF. CDR3 DNA sequence: TGTGCCAGTAGTACCACAGGGGTATTTGAAAAACTGTTTTTT. This rearrangement joins TRBV19 to TRBJ1-4, with TRBD1 matching over 7 bases. The length of the CDR3 is 14 residues. With V trimmed by 4 bases and J by 7 bases, 6 bases remained unmatched. The germline CDR1 and CDR2 sequences are LNHDA and SQIVND (reference sequence).

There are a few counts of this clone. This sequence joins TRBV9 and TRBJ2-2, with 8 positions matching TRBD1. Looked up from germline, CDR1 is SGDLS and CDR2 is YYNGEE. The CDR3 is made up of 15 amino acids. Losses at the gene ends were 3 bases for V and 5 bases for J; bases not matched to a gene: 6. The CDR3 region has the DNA TGTGCCAGCAGCGGGACAGGGCTGGGGACCGGGGAGCTGTTTTTT. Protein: CASSGTGLGTGELFF.

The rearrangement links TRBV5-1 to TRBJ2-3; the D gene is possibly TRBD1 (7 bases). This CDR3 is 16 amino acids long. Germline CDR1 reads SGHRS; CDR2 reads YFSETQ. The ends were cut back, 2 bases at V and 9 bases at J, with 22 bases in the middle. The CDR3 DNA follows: TGCGCCAGCAGCTTAGCCCAGGGGGGTGACCCATTGACGCAGTATTTT. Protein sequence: CASSLAQGGDPLTQYF.

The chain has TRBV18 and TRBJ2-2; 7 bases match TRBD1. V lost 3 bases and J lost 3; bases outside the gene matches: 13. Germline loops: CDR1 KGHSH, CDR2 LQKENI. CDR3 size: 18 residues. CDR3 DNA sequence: TGTGCCAGCTCACCCCGGGACAGAGCTATGGGATACACCGGGGAGCTGTTTTTT. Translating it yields CASSPRDRAMGYTGELFF.

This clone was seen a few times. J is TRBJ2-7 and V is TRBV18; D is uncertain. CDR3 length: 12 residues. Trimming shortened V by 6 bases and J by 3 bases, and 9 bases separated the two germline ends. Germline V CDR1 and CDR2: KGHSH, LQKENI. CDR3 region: CASSPTLYEQYF. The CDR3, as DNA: TGTGCCAGCTCGCCGACACTCTACGAGCAGTACTTC.

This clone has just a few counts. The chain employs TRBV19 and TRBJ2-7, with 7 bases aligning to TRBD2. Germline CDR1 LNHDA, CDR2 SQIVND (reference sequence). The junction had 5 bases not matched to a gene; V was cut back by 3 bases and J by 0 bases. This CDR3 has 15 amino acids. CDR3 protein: CASSIVGLFSYEQYF. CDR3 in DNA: TGTGCCAGTAGTATCGTGGGACTATTCTCCTACGAGCAGTACTTC.

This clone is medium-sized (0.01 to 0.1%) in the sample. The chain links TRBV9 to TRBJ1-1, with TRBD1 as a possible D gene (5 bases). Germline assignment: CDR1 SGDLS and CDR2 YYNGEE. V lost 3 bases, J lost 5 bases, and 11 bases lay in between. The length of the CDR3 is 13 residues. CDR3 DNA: TGTGCCAGCAGCGGAGGGACGGGAACTGAAGCTTTCTTT. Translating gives CASSGGTGTEAFF.

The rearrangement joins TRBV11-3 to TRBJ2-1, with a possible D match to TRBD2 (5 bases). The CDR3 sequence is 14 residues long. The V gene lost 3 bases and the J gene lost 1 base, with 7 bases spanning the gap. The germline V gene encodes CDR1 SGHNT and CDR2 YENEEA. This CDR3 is CASSFGDSYNEQFF. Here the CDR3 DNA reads TGTGCCAGCAGCTTCGGGGATTCCTACAATGAGCAGTTCTTC.

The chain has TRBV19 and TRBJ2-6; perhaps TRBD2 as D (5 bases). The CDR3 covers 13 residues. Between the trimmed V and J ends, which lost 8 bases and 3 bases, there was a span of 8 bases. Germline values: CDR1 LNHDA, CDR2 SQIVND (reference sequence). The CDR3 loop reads CASRGHGANVLTF. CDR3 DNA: TGTGCCAGTCGGGGTCATGGGGCCAACGTCCTGACTTTC.

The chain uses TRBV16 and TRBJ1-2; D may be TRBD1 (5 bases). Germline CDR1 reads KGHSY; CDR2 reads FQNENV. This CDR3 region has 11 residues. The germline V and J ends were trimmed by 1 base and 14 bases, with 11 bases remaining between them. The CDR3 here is CASSQFGDRTF. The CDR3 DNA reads TGTGCCAGCAGCCAATTCGGGGACCGGACCTTC.

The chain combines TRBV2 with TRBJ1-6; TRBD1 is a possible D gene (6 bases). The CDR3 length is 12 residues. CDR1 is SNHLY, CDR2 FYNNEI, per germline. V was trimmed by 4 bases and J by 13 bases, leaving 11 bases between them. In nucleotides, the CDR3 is TGTGCCAGCAGTGGAGGCCAGGGGCCCCTCCACTTT. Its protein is CASSGGQGPLHF.

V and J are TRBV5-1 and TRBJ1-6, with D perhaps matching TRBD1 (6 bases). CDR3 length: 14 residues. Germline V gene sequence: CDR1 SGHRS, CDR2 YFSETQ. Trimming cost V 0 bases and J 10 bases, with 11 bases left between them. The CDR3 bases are TGCGCCAGCAGCTTGGCAGCCAGGGGCTCACCCCTCCACTTT. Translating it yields CASSLAARGSPLHF.

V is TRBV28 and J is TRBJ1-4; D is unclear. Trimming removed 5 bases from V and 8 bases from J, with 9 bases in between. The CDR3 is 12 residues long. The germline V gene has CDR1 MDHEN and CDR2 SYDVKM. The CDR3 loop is CASSPQSEKLFF. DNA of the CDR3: TGTGCCAGCAGTCCTCAGTCGGAAAAACTGTTTTTT.

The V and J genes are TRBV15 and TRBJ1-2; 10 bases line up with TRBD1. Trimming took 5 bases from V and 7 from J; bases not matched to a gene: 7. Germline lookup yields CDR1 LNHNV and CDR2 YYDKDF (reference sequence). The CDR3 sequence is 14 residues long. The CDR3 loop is CATSGRDRGGGYTF. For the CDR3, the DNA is TGTGCCACCAGCGGCCGGGACAGGGGTGGTGGCTACACCTTC.

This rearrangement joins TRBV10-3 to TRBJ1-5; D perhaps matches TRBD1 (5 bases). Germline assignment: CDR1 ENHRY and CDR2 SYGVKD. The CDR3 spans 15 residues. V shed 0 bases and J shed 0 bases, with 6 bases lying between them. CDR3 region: CAISESGGSNQPQHF. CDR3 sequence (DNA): TGTGCCATCAGTGAGTCTGGGGGTAGCAATCAGCCCCAGCATTTT.